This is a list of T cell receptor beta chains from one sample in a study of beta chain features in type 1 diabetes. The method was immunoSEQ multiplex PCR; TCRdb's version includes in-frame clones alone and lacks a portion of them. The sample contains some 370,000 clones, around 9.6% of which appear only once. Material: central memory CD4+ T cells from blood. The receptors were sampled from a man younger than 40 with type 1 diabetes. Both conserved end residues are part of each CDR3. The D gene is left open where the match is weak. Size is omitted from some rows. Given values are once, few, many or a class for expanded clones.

CASSQGGAQETQYF,TGTGCCAGCAGCCAAGGGGGGGCCCAAGAGACCCAGTACTTC,TRBJ2-5,NA,NA,TRBV11-1
CASIPSPGTQTYNEQFF,TGTGCCAGCATACCATCCCCCGGGACTCAAACCTACAATGAGCAGTTCTTC,TRBJ2-1,NA,few,TRBV28
CASRATGTDSYEQYF,TGTGCCAGCAGGGCCACCGGGACAGATTCCTACGAGCAGTACTTC,TRBJ2-7,TRBD1,NA,TRBV28
CASSSGDRQGAWGFF,TGTGCCAGCAGTTCAGGGGATCGACAGGGGGCTTGGGGTTTCTTT,TRBJ1-1,TRBD1,few,TRBV28
CATYRDRGAYNEQFF,TGTGCCACCTATCGGGACAGGGGGGCCTACAATGAGCAGTTCTTC,TRBJ2-1,TRBD1,few,TRBV5-4
CATSTGTGDDEKLFF,TGTGCCACCAGCACAGGGACAGGGGATGATGAAAAACTGTTTTTT,TRBJ1-4,TRBD1,NA,TRBV15
CASSPTGIHSPLHF,TGTGCCAGCAGTCCTACAGGGATCCATTCACCCCTCCACTTT,TRBJ1-6,NA,NA,TRBV28
CASSPDRLVYEQYF,TGTGCCAGCAGCCCCGACAGGCTAGTATACGAGCAGTACTTC,TRBJ2-7,NA,NA,TRBV11-2
CASSQLADNNEQFF,TGTGCCAGCTCACAACTCGCGGATAACAATGAGCAGTTCTTC,TRBJ2-1,NA,NA,TRBV18
CASTGQMNTEAFF,TGCGCCAGCACTGGGCAGATGAACACTGAAGCTTTCTTT,TRBJ1-1,NA,few,TRBV10-1
CASSEGLATDTQYF,TGTGCCAGCAGTGAGGGACTAGCCACAGATACGCAGTATTTT,TRBJ2-3,TRBD2,few,TRBV2
CASSLVGGDYYNEQFF,TGTGCCAGCAGTTTAGTTGGCGGAGACTACTACAATGAGCAGTTCTTC,TRBJ2-1,NA,few,TRBV27
CSVVQAGRNTEAFF,TGCAGCGTTGTACAGGCAGGGAGGAACACTGAAGCTTTCTTT,TRBJ1-1,NA,few,TRBV29-1
CASSLGGASGYYEQYF,TGTGCCAGCAGTTTGGGAGGGGCTAGCGGGTACTACGAGCAGTACTTC,TRBJ2-7,TRBD2,NA,TRBV28
CATEKTQYF,TGTGCCACTGAGAAGACCCAGTACTTC,TRBJ2-5,NA,many,TRBV19
CASSRSNPAGGRNEQFF,TGTGCCAGCTCCCGCTCGAATCCAGCGGGAGGGCGCAATGAGCAGTTCTTC,TRBJ2-1,TRBD2,few,TRBV18
CATSRVGGGEKLFF,TGTGCCACCAGCAGAGTGGGGGGTGGAGAAAAACTGTTTTTT,TRBJ1-4,NA,few,TRBV15
CASRGGTYGYTF,TGTGCCAGCAGGGGGGGGACCTATGGCTACACCTTC,TRBJ1-2,NA,NA,TRBV2
CASSLAPRTGGITDTQYF,TGTGCCAGCAGCTTAGCCCCGAGGACAGGGGGAATCACAGATACGCAGTATTTT,TRBJ2-3,TRBD1,few,TRBV7-2
CASRSTGSSAFF,TGTGCCAGCAGGTCCACCGGGAGCTCAGCTTTCTTT,TRBJ1-1,NA,NA,TRBV28
CASSLAVTDTQYF,TGTGCCAGCAGCTTAGCGGTCACAGATACGCAGTATTTT,TRBJ2-3,NA,NA,TRBV7-6
CASSRDPSNYGYTF,TGTGCCAGCAGCCGGGATCCATCAAACTATGGCTACACCTTC,TRBJ1-2,NA,few,TRBV18
CASSVPAGANVLTF,TGTGCCAGCAGCGTTCCGGCCGGGGCCAACGTCCTGACTTTC,TRBJ2-6,NA,NA,TRBV9
CASSIPAGYTGELFF,TGTGCCAGTAGTATCCCCGCAGGGTACACCGGGGAGCTGTTTTTT,TRBJ2-2,NA,few,TRBV19
CASSVGRMSSYEQYF,TGTGCCAGCAGCGTAGGCAGGATGAGCTCCTACGAGCAGTACTTC,TRBJ2-7,NA,NA,TRBV9
CASSLHLSGSSQYF,TGTGCCAGCAGCTTACACCTTAGCGGGAGTTCGCAGTATTTT,TRBJ2-3,TRBD2,NA,TRBV13
CASSTQGRAGYTF,TGTGCCAGCAGTACACAGGGTCGGGCTGGCTACACCTTC,TRBJ1-2,NA,NA,TRBV27
CASSDVRDRSSYEQYF,TGTGCCAGCAGCGACGTTCGGGACAGGAGCTCCTACGAGCAGTACTTC,TRBJ2-7,TRBD1,few,TRBV7-9
CASSPRGGAQYF,TGTGCCAGCAGCCCTCGAGGGGGAGCGCAGTATTTT,TRBJ2-3,NA,NA,TRBV9
CASSYSVTSGSIQFF,TGTGCCAGCAGTTACTCAGTGACTAGCGGGAGCATCCAGTTCTTC,TRBJ2-1,TRBD2,NA,TRBV6-5
CASRLQGGHQETQYF,TGTGCCAGCAGGCTACAGGGGGGCCACCAAGAGACCCAGTACTTC,TRBJ2-5,TRBD1,NA,TRBV5-6
CASSSTGGAYEQYF,TGTGCCAGCAGCTCGACAGGGGGCGCTTACGAGCAGTACTTC,TRBJ2-7,TRBD1,few,TRBV7-2
CAIMGTGNYGYTF,TGTGCCATCATGGGGACAGGGAACTATGGCTACACCTTC,TRBJ1-2,TRBD1,NA,TRBV10-3
CASRRDTQYF,TGTGCCAGCCGTCGAGATACGCAGTATTTT,TRBJ2-3,NA,few,TRBV28
CASSQDQGDSNQPQHF,TGCGCCAGCAGCCAAGACCAGGGCGATAGTAATCAGCCCCAGCATTTT,TRBJ1-5,NA,NA,TRBV4-3
CASSPGTDSYEQYF,TGTGCCAGCTCACCAGGAACGGACTCCTACGAGCAGTACTTC,TRBJ2-7,NA,NA,TRBV18
CASSSSGQGGHEQFF,TGTGCCAGCAGTTCCTCGGGACAGGGTGGCCATGAGCAGTTCTTC,TRBJ2-1,TRBD1,NA,TRBV28
CASSLVLAGSSPETQYF,TGTGCCAGCAGCTTGGTATTAGCGGGATCGTCACCAGAGACCCAGTACTTC,TRBJ2-5,TRBD2,NA,TRBV11-2
CATSRDSGPGNTIYF,TGTGCCACCAGCAGAGATTCGGGGCCTGGAAACACCATATATTTT,TRBJ1-3,NA,NA,TRBV15
CASSGQGAAETQYF,TGCGCCAGCAGCGGACAGGGGGCGGCGGAGACCCAGTACTTC,TRBJ2-5,TRBD1,NA,TRBV5-1
CASSSINNEQFF,TGTGCCAGCAGTTCCATTAACAATGAGCAGTTCTTC,TRBJ2-1,NA,few,TRBV27
CASSPMAQGASGYTF,TGTGCCAGCTCACCAATGGCTCAGGGGGCATCCGGCTACACCTTC,TRBJ1-2,TRBD1,few,TRBV18
CASSLDLAYRGHEQYF,TGTGCCAGCAGCTTGGACCTTGCTTACAGAGGGCACGAGCAGTACTTC,TRBJ2-7,NA,NA,TRBV7-2
CASSLASGRIDEQFF,TGTGCCAGCAGCTTGGCCAGCGGGAGAATAGATGAGCAGTTCTTC,TRBJ2-1,TRBD2,many,TRBV5-4
CASSQELGQPQHF,TGCGCCAGCAGCCAAGAACTGGGTCAGCCCCAGCATTTT,TRBJ1-5,NA,many,TRBV4-3
CASSPRPYDEQYF,TGTGCCAGCAGCCCCCGTCCCTACGACGAGCAGTACTTC,TRBJ2-7,NA,many,TRBV11-2
CASSPLEGWGYGYTF,TGTGCCAGCTCACCACTAGAGGGGTGGGGCTATGGCTACACCTTC,TRBJ1-2,NA,few,TRBV18
CSVEEGAGDQPQHF,TGCAGCGTCGAGGAGGGGGCCGGCGATCAGCCCCAGCATTTT,TRBJ1-5,TRBD1,few,TRBV29-1
CASSSTVRGDYGYTF,TGTGCCAGCTCATCCACAGTGCGCGGGGACTATGGCTACACCTTC,TRBJ1-2,NA,NA,TRBV18
CASSVGAGETQYF,TGTGCCAGCAGTGTGGGGGCCGGAGAGACCCAGTACTTC,TRBJ2-5,NA,few,TRBV6-6
CASSSASGAYNEQFF,TGTGCCAGCAGCTCCGCGAGCGGGGCCTACAATGAGCAGTTCTTC,TRBJ2-1,TRBD2,NA,TRBV5-6
CASSQDGGNYGYTF,TGTGCCAGCAGCCAAGATGGGGGGAACTATGGCTACACCTTC,TRBJ1-2,NA,NA,TRBV4-2
CASSPRGEAQETQYF,TGTGCCAGCAGCCCACGCGGGGAGGCGCAAGAGACCCAGTACTTC,TRBJ2-5,NA,many,TRBV28
CASSEKGFRAFF,TGTGCCAGCAGTGAAAAGGGATTCCGAGCTTTCTTT,TRBJ1-1,NA,few,TRBV28
CASTGTSGNTGELFF,TGTGCCAGCACGGGGACTAGCGGGAACACCGGGGAGCTGTTTTTT,TRBJ2-2,TRBD2,many,TRBV2